Listed here are 26 T cell receptor beta chains from one sample, sequenced in a study of CD8+CD57+ T cells in acquired aplastic anemia. Profiles of TCR beta VDJ and CDR3 were generated from a genomic DNA template. TCRdb independently ran MiXCR on the reads; one entry per CDR3 protein. The data contain about 98,000 distinct CDR3 sequences, about 66% of them singletons. Patients included in sequencing had previously demonstrated CD8+CD57+ cell expansion by flow cytometry. The sample taken for sequencing was sorted CD4+, CD8+, or CD8+CD57+ T cells (not recorded which) from PBMCs. The receptors originated from a human donor with aplastic anemia.

The chain couples TRBV6-1 to TRBJ2-7, with 9 positions matching TRBD2. Germline loops: CDR1 MNHNS, CDR2 SASEGT. V was clipped by 9 bases and J by 13 bases; unmatched bases: 13. This CDR3 region has 12 residues. CDR3 sequence: CASGNALGLAYF. The DNA for the CDR3 is TGTGCCAGTGGGAATGCATTGGGACTAGCATACTTC.

A note on this clonotype: Its ends do not fully match the called genes, so a read error is possible. This rearrangement joins TRBV7-6 to TRBJ2-5; no reliable D call. The germline V gene has CDR1 SGHVS and CDR2 FNYEAQ. The CDR3 length is 13 residues. In DNA, the CDR3 is TGTGCCAGCAGCTTAAGGGATGGAGAGACCCAGTACTTT. Translating gives CASSLRDGETQYF.

The chain combines TRBV24-1 with TRBJ2-5; TRBD1 might be the D (6 bases). Trimming removed 4 bases at V and 5 bases at J, with 13 bases between. Per germline, CDR1 KGHDR and CDR2 SFDVKD. The CDR3 is made up of 14 amino acids. Here the CDR3 reads CATSDARGLETQYF. The CDR3 nucleotides read TGTGCCACCAGTGACGCCAGGGGTTTGGAGACCCAGTACTTC.

V and J are TRBV7-9 and TRBJ2-2, with 7 bases fitting TRBD1. The V gene end was trimmed by 5 bases and the J gene end by 4 bases; junction bases not matched to a gene: 4. Germline CDR1 is SEHNR and CDR2 is FQNEAQ (reference sequence). There are 14 residues in the CDR3. The CDR3 nucleotides read TGTGCCAGCAGCCGGACAGGACTCACCGGGGAGCTGTTTTTT. Its translation is CASSRTGLTGELFF.

The V call is TRBV10-2, the J call TRBJ2-3; possibly TRBD1 or TRBD2 for D (6 bases each). CDR1 and CDR2 from the germline V gene are WSHSY and SAAADI. V lost 8 bases and J 4 bases, leaving 16 bases between the germline ends. The CDR3 runs to 14 residues. The CDR3 DNA reads as TGCGCCAGCGTTGGAGAGGGGGGTGCAGATACGCAGTATTTT. Its translation: CASVGEGGADTQYF.

Details on this clonotype: A read error is possible here, since a much larger clone lies one base away. The CDR3 nucleotides are TGTGCCAGCCAGTCAGCGACAGGAACAGACAATGAGCAGCTCTTC. Translating gives CASQSATGTDNEQLF. The genes are TRBV27 and TRBJ2-1; the D gene is possibly TRBD1 (6 bases). The CDR3 is made up of 15 amino acids. Germline loops: CDR1 MNHEY, CDR2 SMNVEV (reference sequence).

V usage is TRBV15 and J usage is TRBJ2-3; D gene uncertain. This CDR3 has 14 residues. Trimming removed 5 bases at V and 0 bases at J, with 9 bases between. Germline lookup yields CDR1 LNHNV and CDR2 YYDKDF (reference sequence). The CDR3 DNA is TGTGCCACCAGCGGCGGATTTAGCACAGATACGCAGTATTTT. It is translated as CATSGGFSTDTQYF.

The chain joins TRBV7-8 to TRBJ2-5; 7 bases map to TRBD1. With 6 bases clipped from V and 4 bases from J, the junction kept 17 bases outside the gene matches. Germline loops: CDR1 SGHVS, CDR2 FQNEAQ. This CDR3 is built from 17 residues. This CDR3 reads CASSRKRTGHMAETQYF. CDR3 DNA sequence: TGTGCCAGCAGTCGAAAGCGGACAGGTCATATGGCAGAGACCCAGTACTTC.

This chain joins TRBV13 and TRBJ1-2; D ambiguous. V lost 3 bases and J 7 bases, leaving 6 bases between the germline ends. The CDR3 runs to 11 residues. From germline, CDR1 is PRHDT and CDR2 FYEKMQ (reference sequence). Written as DNA, the CDR3 is TGTGCCAGCAGCTTCGGGTTTGGCTACACCTTC. Its protein product is CASSFGFGYTF. The variable domain in full, completed from reference TRBV13 and TRBJ1-2, reads AAGVIQSPRHLIKEKRETATLKCYPIPRHDTVYWYQQGPGQDPQFLISFYEKMQSDKGSIPDRFSAQQFSDYHSELNMSSLELGDSALYFCASSFGFGYTFGSGTRLTVV.

This chain links TRBV20-1 with TRBJ2-5, with 8 bases matching TRBD1. The length of the CDR3 is 14 residues. Germline V lookup: CDR1 DFQATT, CDR2 SNEGSKA (reference sequence). With 6 bases clipped from V and 1 base from J, the junction kept 7 bases outside the gene matches. The CDR3 protein is CSAHRTGSQETQYF. The CDR3 bases are TGCAGTGCCCACCGGACAGGGAGCCAAGAGACCCAGTACTTC.

The V and J genes are TRBV10-2 and TRBJ2-3, with D unclear. Germline CDR1 and CDR2: WSHSY and SAAADI. The CDR3 sequence is 12 residues long. The ends were cut back, 2 bases at V and 4 bases at J, with 4 bases in the middle. In nucleotides, the CDR3 is TGCGCCAGCAGTGAGCCAGCAGATACGCAGTATTTT. Translated, it gives CASSEPADTQYF.

In this sample, this clonotype turned up many times. The V gene is TRBV20-1, the J gene TRBJ2-7; D is perhaps TRBD1 (6 bases). V lost 4 bases and J 0 bases, leaving 13 bases between the germline ends. CDR3 size: 14 residues. CDR1 is DFQATT, CDR2 SNEGSKA, per germline (reference sequence). The CDR3 protein is CSAIPGGNSYEQYF. CDR3 bases: TGCAGTGCTATACCTGGGGGCAACTCCTACGAGCAGTACTTC.

The rearrangement uses TRBV20-1 and TRBJ2-3, with D uncertain. The CDR3 has 12 amino acids. Trimming pared 0 bases from V and 6 bases from J, leaving 7 bases between. Germline V gene sequence: CDR1 DFQATT, CDR2 SNEGSKA (reference sequence). The CDR3 sequence is CSARDIGDTQYF. In DNA, the CDR3 is TGCAGTGCTAGAGATATAGGGGATACGCAGTATTTT.

The V and J genes are TRBV29-1 and TRBJ1-2; 12 bases fit TRBD1. J was trimmed by 8 bases and V by 3 bases; bases with no gene match: 4. This CDR3 is built from 13 residues. Germline CDR1 is SQVTM and CDR2 is ANQGSEA. CDR3: CSVEGQGAWGYTF. CDR3 nucleotides: TGCAGCGTTGAGGGACAGGGGGCGTGGGGCTACACCTTC.

The chain uses TRBV11-1 and TRBJ1-5; 9 bases align to TRBD1. Germline loops: CDR1 SGHAT, CDR2 FQDESV (reference sequence). Trimming removed 0 bases from V and 1 base from J; junction bases left unmatched: 7. The CDR3 runs 18 residues. The CDR3 DNA is TGTGCCAGCAGCTTAGCGGGCGGACAGGGGAGAAGCAATCAGCCCCAGCATTTT. Translation gives CASSLAGGQGRSNQPQHF.

This clonotype was found many times. V and J are TRBV7-9 and TRBJ1-1; weak D call: TRBD1 (6 bases). Germline lookup yields CDR1 SEHNR and CDR2 FQNEAQ (reference sequence). The germline V and J ends were trimmed by 4 bases and 1 base, with 10 bases remaining between them. This CDR3 is 14 amino acids long. This CDR3 reads CASSSTGENTEAFF. In DNA, the CDR3 is TGTGCCAGCAGCTCGACAGGAGAGAACACTGAAGCTTTCTTT.

This clonotype occurred once. The V gene is TRBV4-3, the J gene TRBJ2-7; 7 bases match TRBD1. Germline assignment: CDR1 LGHNA and CDR2 YSLEER. With 3 bases clipped from V and 2 bases from J, the junction kept 7 bases outside the gene matches. CDR3 length equals 15 residues. CDR3 nucleotide sequence: TGCGCCAGCAGCCACCTACAGGGGCTTGCCTACGAGCAGTACTTC. Protein product: CASSHLQGLAYEQYF.

This chain joins TRBV20-1 and TRBJ2-3; D might be TRBD1 or TRBD2, each matching 7 bases. CDR1 and CDR2 (germline): DFQATT, SNEGSKA (reference sequence). This CDR3 spans 16 amino acids. Between the trimmed V and J ends, which lost 2 bases and 5 bases, there was a span of 20 bases. CDR3 sequence reads: CSARLRRTRQGDTQYF. CDR3 DNA sequence: TGCAGTGCTAGATTACGCCGGACTAGACAGGGAGATACGCAGTATTTT.

This clonotype showed up just a few times. J is TRBJ1-6 and V is TRBV19; TRBD1 matches at 8 bases. The CDR3 totals 13 residues. The V gene end was trimmed by 7 bases and the J gene end by 7 bases; junction bases not matched to a gene: 3. The germline CDR1 and CDR2 sequences are LNHDA and SQIVND (reference sequence). The CDR3 is CASKRQGNSPLHF. CDR3 coding DNA: TGTGCCAGTAAAAGACAGGGGAATTCACCCCTCCACTTT.

The chain links TRBV2 to TRBJ1-1, with D possibly being TRBD1 (5 bases). V gave up 4 bases and J gave up 6 bases, with 12 bases separating them. This CDR3 has 13 residues. Germline CDR1 reads SNHLY; CDR2 reads FYNNEI. In DNA form, the CDR3 reads TGTGCCAGCAGTGTGGCAGGGATGGCTGAAGCTTTCTTT. Translated, it gives CASSVAGMAEAFF.

This chain joins TRBV7-3 and TRBJ2-7, with 8 positions matching TRBD1. CDR3 length: 12 amino acids. Germline CDR1 is SGHTA and CDR2 is FQGTGA. V shed 3 bases and J 7 bases; nucleotides not matched to a gene: 2. Here the CDR3 reads CASSFTGGEQYF. CDR3 DNA: TGTGCCAGCAGCTTTACAGGGGGTGAGCAGTACTTC.

V gene TRBV19 combines with J gene TRBJ2-7; D call uncertain. The length of the CDR3 is 13 residues. Trimming took 6 bases from V and 3 from J, leaving 12 bases between them. Germline values: CDR1 LNHDA, CDR2 SQIVND (reference sequence). CDR3 protein: CASSNSRGYEQYF. In DNA form, the CDR3 reads TGTGCCAGTAGCAATTCACGAGGCTACGAGCAGTACTTC.

This chain connects TRBV7-8 to TRBJ1-2, with no clear D. The ends were cut back, 3 bases at V and 0 bases at J, with 8 bases in the middle. The CDR3 is 14 amino acids. CDR1 SGHVS and CDR2 FQNEAQ come from the germline V gene. CDR3 nucleotides: TGTGCCAGCAGCTTCAAGGGAGCTAACTATGGCTACACCTTC. Translated, it gives CASSFKGANYGYTF. The variable domain in full, with the rest retrieved from reference TRBV7-8 and TRBJ1-2, is GAGVSQSPRYKVAKRGQDVALRCDPISGHVSLFWYQQALGQGPEFLTYFQNEAQLDKSGLPSDRFFAERPEGSVSTLKIQRTQQEDSAVYLCASSFKGANYGYTFGSGTRLTVV.

This clonotype has just one count. V and J are TRBV2 and TRBJ1-1; D possibly corresponds to TRBD1 (5 bases). The CDR3 is made up of 12 amino acids. Germline V gene data show CDR1 as SNHLY and CDR2 as FYNNEI. The V and J ends lost 9 bases and 3 bases respectively, with 11 bases between them. CDR3 protein: CARNPGHTEAFF. CDR3 coding DNA: TGTGCCAGAAACCCAGGGCACACTGAAGCTTTCTTT.

V gene TRBV7-8 combines with J gene TRBJ2-5, with 13 bases fitting TRBD2. Unmatched junction bases numbered 8, after V lost 4 bases and J lost 3 bases. This CDR3 comprises 17 residues. The V gene's germline CDR1 is SGHVS and CDR2 FQNEAQ. The CDR3 DNA reads TGTGCCAGCAGCTCACGCTCGGGACTAGCGGGGAAAGAGACCCAGTACTTC. It encodes CASSSRSGLAGKETQYF.

The sample holds a few counts of this clonotype. The chain joins TRBV7-2 to TRBJ2-7, with D perhaps matching TRBD1 (5 bases). Deletions cut 5 bases from V and 7 bases from J, with 12 bases between. The germline CDR1 and CDR2 sequences are SGHTA and FQGNSA. CDR3 length equals 12 residues. This chain's CDR3 is CASSQNQGEQYF. The DNA of the CDR3 is TGTGCCAGCAGCCAGAATCAGGGAGAGCAGTACTTC.